This TCR beta chain emerged from a study of blood T cell repertoires in COVID-19. Only in-frame clones appear in the TCRdb table, and some are missing; sequencing was by immunoSEQ multiplex PCR. Here the sample spans fewer than 250,000 clones, more than 80% being singletons. V trimming: 0 bases; J trimming: 1 base; junction bases outside the gene matches: 6. CDR1 SGHAT and CDR2 FQNNGV come from the germline V gene. The CDR3 runs 17 residues. The chain uses TRBV11-2 and TRBJ2-3; TRBD2 matches at 8 bases. This receptor was obtained from a human donor in a cohort sampled during active COVID-19. The sample was peripheral blood. CDR3 bases: TGTGCCAGCAGCTTAGATCCCGGGGGGGGCGGCACAGATACGCAGTATTTT. Encoded protein: CASSLDPGGGGTDTQYF.